This entry is about one T cell receptor (beta chain). Antigen: not known. This sample was taken from a study of cytomegalovirus exposure and HLA in healthy donors. The CDR3 consists of 12 residues. In germline, CDR1 is MDHEN, CDR2 SYDVKM. The V end lost 3 bases, the J end lost 9 bases, and 12 bases lay between the germline ends. The PCR used 60 Vbeta and 13 Jbeta primers. TCRdb keeps only in-frame clones here, not all; method: immunoSEQ multiplex PCR. The table has some 180,000 clones, roughly 85% seen once. The study, taken as a whole, reports: Presence/absence analyses took donor sequencing depth as roughly uniform.

The rearrangement uses TRBV28 and TRBJ2-7; D is unclear. Sequenced sample: PBMCs. The source of this sequence is a woman aged 45-59 years in good health and CMV-seronegative. DNA of the CDR3: TGTGCCAGCAGTTTCCCGGCGGTGGGGCAGTACTTC. Amino acid sequence: CASSFPAVGQYF.